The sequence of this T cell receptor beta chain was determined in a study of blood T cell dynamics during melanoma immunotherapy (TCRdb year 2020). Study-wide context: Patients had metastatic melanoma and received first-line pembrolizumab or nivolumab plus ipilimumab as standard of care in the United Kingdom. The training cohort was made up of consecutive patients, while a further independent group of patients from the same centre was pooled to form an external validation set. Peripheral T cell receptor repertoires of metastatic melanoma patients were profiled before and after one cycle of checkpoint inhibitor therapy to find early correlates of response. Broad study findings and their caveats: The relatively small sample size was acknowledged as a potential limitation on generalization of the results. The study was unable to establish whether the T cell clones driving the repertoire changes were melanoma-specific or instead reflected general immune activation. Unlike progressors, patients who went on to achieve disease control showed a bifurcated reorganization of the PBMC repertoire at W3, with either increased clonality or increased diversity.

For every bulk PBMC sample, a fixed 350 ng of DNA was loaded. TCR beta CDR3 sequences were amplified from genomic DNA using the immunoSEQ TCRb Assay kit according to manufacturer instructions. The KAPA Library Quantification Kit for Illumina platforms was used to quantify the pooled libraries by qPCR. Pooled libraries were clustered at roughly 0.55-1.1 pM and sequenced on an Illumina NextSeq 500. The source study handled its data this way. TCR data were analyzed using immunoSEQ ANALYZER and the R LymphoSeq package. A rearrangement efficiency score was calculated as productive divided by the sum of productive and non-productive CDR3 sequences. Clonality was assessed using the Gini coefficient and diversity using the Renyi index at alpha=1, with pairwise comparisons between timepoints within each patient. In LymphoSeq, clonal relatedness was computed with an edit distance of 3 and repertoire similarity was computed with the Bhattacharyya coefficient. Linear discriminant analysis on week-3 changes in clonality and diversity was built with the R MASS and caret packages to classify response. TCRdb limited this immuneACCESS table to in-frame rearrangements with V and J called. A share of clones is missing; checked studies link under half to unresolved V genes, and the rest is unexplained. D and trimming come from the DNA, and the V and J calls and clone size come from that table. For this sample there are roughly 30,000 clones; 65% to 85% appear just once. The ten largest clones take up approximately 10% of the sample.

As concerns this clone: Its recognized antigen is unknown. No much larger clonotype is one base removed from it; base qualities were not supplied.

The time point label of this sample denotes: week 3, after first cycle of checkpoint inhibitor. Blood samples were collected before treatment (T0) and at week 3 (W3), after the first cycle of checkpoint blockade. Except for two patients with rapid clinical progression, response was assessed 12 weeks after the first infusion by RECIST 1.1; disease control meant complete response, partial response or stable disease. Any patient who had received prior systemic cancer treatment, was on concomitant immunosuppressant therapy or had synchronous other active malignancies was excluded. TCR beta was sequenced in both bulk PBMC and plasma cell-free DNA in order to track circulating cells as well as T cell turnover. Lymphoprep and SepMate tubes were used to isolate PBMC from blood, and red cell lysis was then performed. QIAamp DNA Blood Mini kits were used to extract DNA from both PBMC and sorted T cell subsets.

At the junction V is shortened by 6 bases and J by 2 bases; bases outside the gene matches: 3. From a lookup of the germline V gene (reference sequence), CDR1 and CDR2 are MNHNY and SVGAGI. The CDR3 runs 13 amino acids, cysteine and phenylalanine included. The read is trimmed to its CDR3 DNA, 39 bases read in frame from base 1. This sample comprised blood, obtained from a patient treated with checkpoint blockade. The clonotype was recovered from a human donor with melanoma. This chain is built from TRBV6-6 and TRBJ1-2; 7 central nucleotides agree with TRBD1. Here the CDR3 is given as CASSPGQNYGYTF. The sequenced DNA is TGTGCCAGCAGCCCGGGACAGAACTATGGCTACACCTTC.